This T cell receptor beta chain originates from a study of cytomegalovirus exposure and HLA in healthy donors. Study findings and constraints: A later look showed TCR association rates differing by HLA locus, highest for DRB1 and lowest for HLA-C. The study labeled under 200 TCR beta chains cytomegalovirus-associated. TCR beta chains associated with HLA were, in a later analysis, more clonally expanded than equally common others.

The PCR ran on 60 Vbeta and 13 Jbeta primers. Repertoires were generated with immunoSEQ multiplex PCR, while TCRdb's copy carries only in-frame clones and drops some. The sample yields some 130,000 clones, 70% to 85% seen once. This CDR3 is built from 14 residues. The germline gives CDR1 LNHDA, CDR2 SQIVND (reference sequence). The V gene end was trimmed by 6 bases and the J gene end by 5 bases; junction bases not matched to a gene: 6. On this clone itself: The antigen is not known.

The donors, nominally healthy at sampling, likely had unrecorded immune exposures. This TCR came from a boy aged 2 to 10 in good health and CMV-seronegative. J is TRBJ1-1 and V is TRBV19; 10 nucleotides match TRBD1. The source material was PBMCs. The CDR3, as DNA: TGTGCCAGTAGCCGACAGGGGGCGAGGACTGAAGCTTTCTTT. It encodes CASSRQGARTEAFF.